This note documents a single T cell receptor (beta chain) sequence. Its target is unknown. The data belong to a study of T cells after yellow fever vaccination. A process of 5'RACE template switching, which added a universal primer site and UMIs, was used to make TCR cDNA. MiXCR, applied by TCRdb to the 5' RACE reads, yields one record per CDR3 protein. The data show 350,000 to 550,000 distinct CDR3 sequences, about 17% seen once. Study observations and caveats: High-abundance clonotypes from the bulk population could contaminate FACS-sorted repertoires. A small proportion of clonotypes was detected in both the CD4 and CD8 compartments. Clones that expanded after primary vaccination mostly reappeared after the booster (just over 95% CD4, 88% CD8).

The CDR3 extends over 13 amino acids. The V end lost 6 bases, the J end lost 4 bases, and 10 bases lay between the germline ends. Looked up from germline, CDR1 is MNHNS and CDR2 is SASEGT. The receptor was derived from a young man who received the YFV17D yellow fever vaccine. The sample here was PBMCs, taken before the yellow fever booster vaccination. The chain couples TRBV6-1 to TRBJ1-5; no clear D gene. CDR3 DNA: TGTGCCAGCAGCCTCCTTCAGAATCAGCCCCAGCATTTT. It translates to CASSLLQNQPQHF.